Here is one T cell receptor beta chain with its context. Its antigen is not known. The V gene's germline CDR1 is LNHDA and CDR2 SQIVND (reference sequence). This CDR3 is 16 amino acids long. Losses at the gene ends were 4 bases for V and 8 bases for J; bases not matched to a gene: 15. The data belong to a study of cytomegalovirus exposure and HLA in healthy donors. Study-level results: TCR sequences were mostly rare, though some public TCRs occurred in many donors.

Method: immunoSEQ multiplex PCR; TCRdb's copy keeps in-frame clones and lacks some. The repertoire holds some 150,000 clones, with more than 80% as singletons. The sequencing input was PBMCs. This chain uses TRBV19 with TRBJ2-7, with TRBD2 matching 9 bases. The sequence was collected from a woman in her 30s in good health and CMV-seropositive. The CDR3 reads CASSRTAGGPPLKQYF. The CDR3 DNA follows: TGTGCCAGTAGTAGAACGGCGGGAGGGCCCCCCCTCAAGCAGTACTTC.